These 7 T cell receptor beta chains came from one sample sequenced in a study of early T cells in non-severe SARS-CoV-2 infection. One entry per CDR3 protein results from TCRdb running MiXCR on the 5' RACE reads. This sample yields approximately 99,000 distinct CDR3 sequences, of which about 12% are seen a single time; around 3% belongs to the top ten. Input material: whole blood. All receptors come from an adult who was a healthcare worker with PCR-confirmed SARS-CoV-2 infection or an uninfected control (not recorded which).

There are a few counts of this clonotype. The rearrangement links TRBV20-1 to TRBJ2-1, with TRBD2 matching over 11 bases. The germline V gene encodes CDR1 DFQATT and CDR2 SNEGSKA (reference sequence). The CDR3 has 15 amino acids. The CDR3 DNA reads TGCAGCGGTCGGCCGGGACTAGCGGTTTACAATGAGCAGTTCTTC. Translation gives CSGRPGLAVYNEQFF.

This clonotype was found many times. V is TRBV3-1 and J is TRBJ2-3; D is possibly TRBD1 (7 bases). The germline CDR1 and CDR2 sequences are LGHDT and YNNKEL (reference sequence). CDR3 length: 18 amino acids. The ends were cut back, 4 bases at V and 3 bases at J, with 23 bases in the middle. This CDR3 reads CASSPQVLRQGGTDTQYF. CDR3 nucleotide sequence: TGTGCCAGCAGCCCACAAGTCCTAAGACAGGGAGGAACAGATACGCAGTATTTT.

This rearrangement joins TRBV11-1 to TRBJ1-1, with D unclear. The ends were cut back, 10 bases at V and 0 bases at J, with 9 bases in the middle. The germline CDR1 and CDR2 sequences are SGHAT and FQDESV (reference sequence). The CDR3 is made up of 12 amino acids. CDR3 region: CANGRLNTEAFF. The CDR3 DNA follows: TGTGCCAACGGACGGCTGAACACTGAAGCTTTCTTT.

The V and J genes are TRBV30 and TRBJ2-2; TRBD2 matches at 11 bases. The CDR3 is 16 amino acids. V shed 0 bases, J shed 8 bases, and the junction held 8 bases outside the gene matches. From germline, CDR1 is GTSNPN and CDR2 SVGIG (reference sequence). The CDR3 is CAWSVLAGVSPGELFF. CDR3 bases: TGTGCCTGGAGTGTACTAGCGGGAGTCTCCCCGGGGGAGCTGTTTTTT.

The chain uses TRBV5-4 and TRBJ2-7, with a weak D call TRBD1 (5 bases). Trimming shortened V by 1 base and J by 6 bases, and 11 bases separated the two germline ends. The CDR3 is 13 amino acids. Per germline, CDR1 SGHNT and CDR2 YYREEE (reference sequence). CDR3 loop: CASSLLGVGEQYF. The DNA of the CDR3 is TGTGCCAGCAGCTTGCTAGGGGTCGGCGAGCAGTACTTC.

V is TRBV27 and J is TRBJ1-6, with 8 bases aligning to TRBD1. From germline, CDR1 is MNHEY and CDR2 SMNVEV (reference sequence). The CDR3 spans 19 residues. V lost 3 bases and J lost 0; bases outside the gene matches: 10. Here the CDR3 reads CASSLRVTGASSYNSPLHF. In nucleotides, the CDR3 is TGTGCCAGCAGTTTGAGGGTGACAGGGGCTTCCTCCTATAATTCACCCCTCCACTTT.

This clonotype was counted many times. Here the CDR3 reads CASSSTTTGYYGYTF. The CDR3 DNA follows: TGTGCCAGCAGCTCCACGACGACAGGCTACTATGGCTACACCTTC. The J gene is TRBJ1-2, the V gene TRBV11-2; perhaps TRBD1 as D (6 bases). Per germline, CDR1 SGHAT and CDR2 FQNNGV. The CDR3 runs 15 residues. V lost 4 bases and J 3 bases, leaving 15 bases between the germline ends.